The clone carrying this T cell receptor beta chain turned up a few times. The antigen is undetermined. The treatment denotes: roughly nine-day PBMC culture with coronavirus spike peptide pools or control peptides (ViraFEST assay). Investigators obtained the unexposed donor's CD4+ T cells before the COVID-19 pandemic (2011-2018). Per-well cultures of some 2 million PBMCs received 8 to 10 IU/ml IL-2 and 10 ug/ml peptide pools. This record comes from a study of vaccination and CD4 T cells after COVID-19. Study outcomes and limitations: Looking at convalescent patients, 304 of their 307 vaccine-specific clones were spike mono-reactive.

The Oncomine TCR Beta short-read assay was what sequenced the DNA obtained from cultured CD4+ T cells. DNA came from CD4+ T cells after culture. TCRdb used MiXCR to reprocess the PCR reads, holding one entry per CDR3 protein. The data hold about 10,000 distinct CDR3 sequences, with around 30% observed a single time. The germline CDR1 and CDR2 sequences are MNHEY and SVGEGT. V lost 0 bases and J 7 bases, leaving 4 bases between the germline ends. CDR3 length: 12 residues. The sample taken for sequencing was CD4+ T cells from blood, cultured in vitro. This chain uses TRBV6-2 or TRBV6-3 with TRBJ1-5; D remains unclear. This sequence was found in a human donor in good health. CDR3 DNA: TGTGCCAGCAGTTACTCGAAGCAGCCCCAGCATTTT. This encodes CASSYSKQPQHF.